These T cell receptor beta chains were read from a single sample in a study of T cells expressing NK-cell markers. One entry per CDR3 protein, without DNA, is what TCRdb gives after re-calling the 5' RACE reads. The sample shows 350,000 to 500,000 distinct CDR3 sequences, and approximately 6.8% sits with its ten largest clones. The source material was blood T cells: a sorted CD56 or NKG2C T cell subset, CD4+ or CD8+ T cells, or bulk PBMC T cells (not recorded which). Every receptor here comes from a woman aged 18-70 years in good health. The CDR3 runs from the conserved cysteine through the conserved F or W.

cdr3_aa: CASSSRLNEQFF
j_call: TRBJ2-1
v_call: TRBV7-3

cdr3_aa: CSARDRRADTQYF
j_call: TRBJ2-3
v_call: TRBV20-1

cdr3_aa: CASKIGGEFNEQFF
j_call: TRBJ2-1
v_call: TRBV7-6

cdr3_aa: CASSLVPDDYGYTF
j_call: TRBJ1-2
v_call: TRBV5-1

cdr3_aa: CASSQGTGLLNEQFF
j_call: TRBJ2-1
v_call: TRBV7-9

cdr3_aa: CSASHGGGTEAFF
j_call: TRBJ1-1
v_call: TRBV20-1

cdr3_aa: CASKFWGHRVEDGYTF
j_call: TRBJ1-2
v_call: TRBV27

cdr3_aa: CATCETPNEKLFF
j_call: TRBJ1-4
v_call: TRBV19

cdr3_aa: CASSSGTGVGETQYF
j_call: TRBJ2-5
v_call: TRBV7-8

cdr3_aa: CASSLTPDNSPTF
j_call: TRBJ1-2
v_call: TRBV7-3

cdr3_aa: CASSQVGSGGAGSNEQFF
j_call: TRBJ2-1
v_call: TRBV4-1

cdr3_aa: CASSSIRGVYGYTF
j_call: TRBJ1-2
v_call: TRBV7-2

cdr3_aa: CASRPGTGPNNEQYF
j_call: TRBJ2-7
v_call: TRBV28

cdr3_aa: CSVGGLGGSNQPQHF
j_call: TRBJ1-5
v_call: TRBV29-1

cdr3_aa: CASSEGGHYGYTF
j_call: TRBJ1-2
v_call: TRBV12-3/TRBV12-4

cdr3_aa: CASTRGGTDTQYF
j_call: TRBJ2-3
v_call: TRBV5-6

cdr3_aa: CASSLSSQKETQYF
j_call: TRBJ2-5
v_call: TRBV5-1

cdr3_aa: CASTPFPGAGTGELFF
j_call: TRBJ2-2
v_call: TRBV19

cdr3_aa: CASSSPLTVNEQFF
j_call: TRBJ2-1
v_call: TRBV6-5